Following are 22 T cell receptor beta chains from one sample sequenced in a study of shared clonotypes between healthy human individuals. CD45RO-negative, CCR7-selected cells formed the naive CD8 fraction, which excluded terminally differentiated effector memory CD45RA+ cells. Assay: immunoSEQ multiplex PCR; the TCRdb copy retains only in-frame clones and omits some. In the table there are about 2 million clones, over 85% of which are singletons. The source material was naive CD8+ T cells sorted from blood. The receptors were sampled from a man aged 18 to 29 in good health.

V gene TRBV23-1 combines with J gene TRBJ1-6; D ambiguous. TRBV23-1 is given ORF status, its function remaining uncertain. CDR3 length: 22 amino acids. V lost 0 bases and J 0 bases, leaving 24 bases between the germline ends. The CDR3 sequence: CASSQSEGHANPLSSYNSPLHF. The CDR3 coding sequence is TGCGCCAGCAGTCAATCGGAAGGCCACGCTAATCCGCTTAGCTCCTATAATTCACCCCTCCACTTT.

V is TRBV7-2 and J is TRBJ2-1; the D gene is possibly TRBD2 (7 bases). The CDR3 totals 16 residues. Trimming took off 0 bases at V and 6 bases at J, with 15 bases between the two ends. Per the germline V gene, CDR1 is SGHTA and CDR2 is FQGNSA. CDR3 region: CASSLAGASGFNEQFF. The CDR3, as DNA: TGTGCCAGCAGCTTAGCGGGGGCTAGCGGATTCAATGAGCAGTTCTTC. Filled out from reference TRBV7-2 and TRBJ2-1, the complete variable domain reads GAGVSQSPSNKVTEKGKDVELRCDPISGHTALYWYRQSLGQGLEFLIYFQGNSAPDKSGLPSDRFSAERTGGSVSTLTIQRTQQEDSAVYLCASSLAGASGFNEQFFGPGTRLTVL.

The chain links TRBV12-5 to TRBJ2-2, with D tentatively TRBD1 or TRBD2 (6 bases each). The CDR3 is 16 residues long. Trimming removed 2 bases at V and 6 bases at J, with 16 bases between. Germline CDR1 and CDR2: LGHNT and FRNRAP. The CDR3 nucleotides are TGTGCTAGTGGTTTGATACTACAGGGAGGAGCCGGGGAGCTGTTTTTT. Residues: CASGLILQGGAGELFF. Full variable domain (missing parts from reference TRBV12-5 and TRBJ2-2): DARVTQTPRHKVTEMGQEVTMRCQPILGHNTVFWYRQTMMQGLELLAYFRNRAPLDDSGMPKDRFSAEMPDATLATLKIQPSEPRDSAVYFCASGLILQGGAGELFFGEGSRLTVL.

The CDR3 sequence: CASSGSYEQYF. For the CDR3, the DNA is TGTGCCAGCAGCGGATCCTACGAGCAGTACTTC. This chain connects TRBV5-4 to TRBJ2-7; no definite D call. Trimming left V 4 bases short and J 1 base short, with 3 bases between. This CDR3 spans 11 amino acids. Germline assignment: CDR1 SGHNT and CDR2 YYREEE (reference sequence).

The J gene is TRBJ1-2, the V gene TRBV4-1; unclear D gene. With 3 bases removed from V and 3 bases from J, the gap between germline ends came to 14 bases. The germline V gene encodes CDR1 MGHRA and CDR2 YSYEKL. The CDR3 totals 15 residues. CDR3 coding DNA: TGCGCCAGCAGCCAGCGTCGGTTGGGCGACTATGGCTACACCTTC. Translated: CASSQRRLGDYGYTF.

The chain joins TRBV13 to TRBJ2-7, with 7 bases that match TRBD2. V was pared by 5 bases and J by 3 bases, with 10 bases of the junction left unmatched. The germline V gene has CDR1 PRHDT and CDR2 FYEKMQ (reference sequence). The CDR3 is 15 residues long. DNA of the CDR3: TGTGCCAGCAGCACGTGGGGGGGACGGAACTACGAGCAGTACTTC. It is translated as CASSTWGGRNYEQYF.

This clone was found once. The rearrangement joins TRBV19 to TRBJ2-7; D remains unclear. Trimming pared 5 bases from V and 2 bases from J, leaving 13 bases between. Germline CDR1 reads LNHDA; CDR2 reads SQIVND (reference sequence). This CDR3 spans 14 amino acids. In DNA, the CDR3 is TGTGCCAGTAGTCCCCCGACATTTCCCTACGAGCAGTACTTC. It translates to CASSPPTFPYEQYF.

This chain uses TRBV11-2 with TRBJ2-7; the match to TRBD2 covers 13 bases. The J segment lost 0 bases and the V segment lost 6 bases, leaving 11 bases of the junction unmatched. In germline, CDR1 is SGHAT, CDR2 FQNNGV. This CDR3 comprises 18 residues. The CDR3 spells CASSPGGLAGLLSYEQYF. The CDR3 DNA sequence: TGTGCCAGCAGTCCGGGGGGACTAGCGGGACTCCTCTCCTACGAGCAGTACTTC.

The chain uses TRBV4-3 and TRBJ2-7; D remains unclear. Per germline, CDR1 LGHNA and CDR2 YSLEER. V was clipped by 3 bases and J by 4 bases, with 10 bases between them. The CDR3 extends over 13 amino acids. The CDR3 spells CASSHTIGYEQYF. The CDR3 DNA reads as TGCGCCAGCAGCCACACAATAGGGTACGAGCAGTACTTC.

V gene TRBV2 combines with J gene TRBJ2-5, with 7 bases aligning to TRBD2. This CDR3 region has 14 residues. Germline V gene data show CDR1 as SNHLY and CDR2 as FYNNEI. V lost 7 bases and J lost 4; bases outside the gene matches: 9. The CDR3 is CASKPSGAAETQYF. CDR3 DNA: TGTGCCAGCAAGCCTAGCGGTGCTGCAGAGACCCAGTACTTC. Filled out from reference TRBV2 and TRBJ2-5, the complete variable domain reads EPEVTQTPSHQVTQMGQEVILRCVPISNHLYFYWYRQILGQKVEFLVSFYNNEISEKSEIFDDQFSVERPDGSNFTLKIRSTKLEDSAMYFCASKPSGAAETQYFGPGTRLLVL.

This chain joins TRBV14 and TRBJ2-3; 9 bases are shared with TRBD1. CDR3 length: 16 amino acids. The ends lost 2 bases at V and 2 bases at J; junction bases unmatched: 5. Germline CDR1 and CDR2: SGHDN and FVKESK. The DNA of the CDR3 is TGTGCCAGCAGCCAATTGGGACAGGGTTTCACAGATACGCAGTATTTT. It codes for CASSQLGQGFTDTQYF.

The CDR3 region is CATDYNEQFF. Written as DNA, the CDR3 is TGTGCCACCGATTACAATGAGCAGTTCTTC. This chain links TRBV27 with TRBJ2-1; D ambiguous. CDR3 length: 10 residues. Germline lookup yields CDR1 MNHEY and CDR2 SMNVEV (reference sequence). V gave up 10 bases and J gave up 4 bases, with 5 bases separating them.

The chain recombines TRBV5-1 with TRBJ2-7, with TRBD1 matching 8 bases. The length of the CDR3 is 16 residues. CDR1 is SGHRS, CDR2 YFSETQ, per germline. The V and J ends lost 1 base and 5 bases, in that order; junction bases with no gene match: 11. The CDR3 reads CASSLLGQGSVHEQYF. The CDR3, as DNA: TGCGCCAGCAGCTTGCTAGGACAGGGTTCCGTCCACGAGCAGTACTTC.

The rearrangement links TRBV7-6 to TRBJ2-1; D is perhaps TRBD1 (5 bases). The CDR3 is 14 amino acids. V dropped 1 base and J dropped 6 bases, with 10 bases sitting between them. Germline V gene sequence: CDR1 SGHVS, CDR2 FNYEAQ. The DNA of the CDR3 is TGTGCCAGCAGCTTAGAGGGGCTGGGCAATGAGCAGTTCTTC. This encodes CASSLEGLGNEQFF. Filled out from reference TRBV7-6 and TRBJ2-1, the complete variable domain reads GAGVSQSPRYKVTKRGQDVALRCDPISGHVSLYWYRQALGQGPEFLTYFNYEAQQDKSGLPNDRFSAERPEGSISTLTIQRTEQRDSAMYRCASSLEGLGNEQFFGPGTRLTVL.

Only one count was recorded for this clone. This chain connects TRBV5-1 to TRBJ2-7; D ambiguous. The ends were cut back, 1 base at V and 2 bases at J, with 10 bases in the middle. CDR3 length equals 14 residues. Germline loops: CDR1 SGHRS, CDR2 YFSETQ. The CDR3: CASSLLVEAYEQYF. CDR3 DNA: TGCGCCAGCAGCTTGTTGGTTGAAGCCTACGAGCAGTACTTC.

The rearrangement joins TRBV2 to TRBJ1-6; TRBD1 aligns across 7 bases. Germline V gene data show CDR1 as SNHLY and CDR2 as FYNNEI. Unmatched junction bases numbered 5, after V lost 6 bases and J lost 0 bases. This CDR3 region has 16 residues. In DNA, the CDR3 is TGTGCCAGCAGGGCAGGGACAGACTCCTATAATTCACCCCTCCACTTT. The encoded protein is CASRAGTDSYNSPLHF.

The chain has TRBV7-9 and TRBJ1-1; TRBD1 agrees at 8 bases. CDR3 length: 18 amino acids. Germline CDR1 is SEHNR and CDR2 is FQNEAQ (reference sequence). V lost 1 base, J lost 4 bases, and 14 bases stayed unmatched. CDR3: CASSLVVRQGSSGTEAFF. In nucleotides, the CDR3 is TGTGCCAGCAGCTTAGTTGTGCGACAGGGGTCCTCGGGCACTGAAGCTTTCTTT.

The chain has TRBV16 and TRBJ1-4; the D is unclear. This CDR3 contains 15 residues. The V end lost 4 bases, the J end lost 0 bases, and 9 bases lay between the germline ends. CDR1 is KGHSY, CDR2 FQNENV, per germline. The CDR3, as DNA: TGTGCCAGCAGCCGAAAAACAGCAACTAATGAAAAACTGTTTTTT. The encoded protein is CASSRKTATNEKLFF.

This clone was counted a single time. The chain couples TRBV7-2 to TRBJ2-3; 10 nucleotides align to TRBD2. Germline loops: CDR1 SGHTA, CDR2 FQGNSA. This CDR3 spans 17 amino acids. V was pared by 2 bases and J by 5 bases, with 10 bases of the junction left unmatched. The CDR3 bases are TGTGCCAGCAGCTTATTAGGTAGCGGGGGGCCGGGAGATACGCAGTATTTT. As protein: CASSLLGSGGPGDTQYF.

CDR3 DNA sequence: TGTGCCTGGATAGGCGGTCAGGGGACTGAAGCTTTCTTT. Its translation: CAWIGGQGTEAFF. The rearrangement links TRBV30 to TRBJ1-1; perhaps TRBD1 as D (6 bases). This CDR3 has 13 residues. Trimming removed 4 bases at V and 5 bases at J, with 14 bases between. Germline CDR1 GTSNPN, CDR2 SVGIG (reference sequence).

This clone was detected once. This CDR3 is CASSDGTGGSYEQYF. The CDR3 DNA reads TGTGCCAGCAGCGACGGGACAGGGGGCTCCTACGAGCAGTACTTC. V is TRBV11-2 and J is TRBJ2-7; TRBD1 aligns across 11 bases. Germline loops: CDR1 SGHAT, CDR2 FQNNGV. This CDR3 spans 15 amino acids. Trimming cost V 5 bases and J 0 bases; bases outside gene matches: 3.

In the case of this clone: Within the sample, other DNA sequences also encode this same CDR3. The CDR3 DNA follows: TGTGCCAGCAGCTTTGGACAGACCTACGAGCAGTACTTC. Translation: CASSFGQTYEQYF. The chain couples TRBV7-9 to TRBJ2-7; D is possibly TRBD1 (6 bases). The CDR3 extends over 13 amino acids. Germline loops: CDR1 SEHNR, CDR2 FQNEAQ (reference sequence). V lost 3 bases and J lost 2, with 8 bases in between.